This is a list of T cell receptor beta chains from one sample in a study of cytomegalovirus exposure and HLA in healthy donors. Profiled with immunoSEQ multiplex PCR; TCRdb holds only in-frame clones, not every one. Here the sample spans about 190,000 clones, approximately 80% being singletons. The specimen was PBMCs. These receptor sequences come from a male donor in good health and CMV-seronegative. Each CDR3 is given with its conserved first and last residue. D genes are given only for firm matches. Where a row states a size, it is once, few, many or the class of an expanded clone; other rows omit it.

TRBJ2-2	.	.	TRBV9	CASSGFNIGVGGGGELFF	TGTGCCAGCAGCGGATTTAACATAGGGGTCGGGGGTGGCGGGGAGCTGTTTTTT
TRBJ2-5	once	.	TRBV29-1	CSVRSGQETQYF	TGCAGCGTTCGATCAGGCCAAGAGACCCAGTACTTC
TRBJ2-3	few	TRBD2	TRBV6-4	CASSDGAGAADTQYF	TGTGCCAGCAGTGACGGAGCGGGAGCGGCAGATACGCAGTATTTT
TRBJ2-7	.	TRBD1	TRBV5-6	CASSVPQGTATYEQYF	TGTGCCAGCAGCGTTCCCCAGGGGACAGCCACCTACGAGCAGTACTTC
TRBJ2-3	.	.	TRBV5-4	CASSREKDTQYF	TGTGCCAGCAGCCGGGAGAAGGATACGCAGTATTTT
TRBJ1-5	.	.	TRBV10-3	CAISEGGVGQPQHF	TGTGCCATCAGTGAGGGGGGGGTTGGTCAGCCCCAGCATTTT
TRBJ2-3	.	TRBD2	TRBV19	CASSNRLAGGDTQYF	TGTGCCAGTAGTAATAGACTAGCGGGGGGAGATACGCAGTATTTT
TRBJ1-4	.	TRBD1	TRBV2	CASSTGTGGYTNEKLFF	TGTGCCAGCAGCACCGGGACAGGGGGTTATACTAATGAAAAACTGTTTTTT
TRBJ1-6	.	.	TRBV19	CASREASGSPLHF	TGTGCCAGTAGAGAGGCCAGCGGATCACCCCTCCACTTT
TRBJ2-3	.	TRBD1	TRBV28	CASSGTGYTDTQYF	TGTGCCAGTTCCGGGACAGGGTACACAGATACGCAGTATTTT